What follows are 7 T cell receptor beta chains derived from one specimen sequenced in a study of beta chain features in type 1 diabetes. Whole-study results and caveats: Type 1 diabetes patients had moderately but significantly shorter TCRB CDR3s in all four CD4+ subsets.

The antigens these receptors bind are not known. Expressed TCRB transcripts were sequenced because the entire RNA isolate underwent reverse transcription. TCRdb keeps only in-frame clones here, not all; method: immunoSEQ multiplex PCR. The table records hundreds of thousands of clones, around 15% of them present only once. The sample comprised naive CD4+ T cells from blood. The receptors were gathered from a man aged 18 to 30 with type 1 diabetes.

This chain links TRBV9 with TRBJ2-7; D is unclear. CDR3 length: 12 amino acids. Germline V gene lookup returns CDR1 SGDLS and CDR2 YYNGEE. Trimming took 5 bases from V and 0 from J, leaving 6 bases between them. The CDR3 DNA follows: TGTGCCAGCAGTCCCAGCTCCTACGAGCAGTACTTC. Its protein is CASSPSSYEQYF.

This clone was detected a few times. The V call is TRBV7-2, the J call TRBJ2-7; 12 bases agree with TRBD2. Trimming took 5 bases from V and 4 from J; bases not matched to a gene: 6. There are 15 residues in the CDR3. CDR1 is SGHTA and CDR2 is FQGNSA in the germline V gene. CDR3 protein: CASSQGTSGSYEQYF. The CDR3, as DNA: TGTGCCAGCAGCCAAGGGACTAGCGGGTCTTACGAGCAGTACTTC.

This clone has only a few counts. In DNA form, the CDR3 reads TGTGCCAGCAGCTTAGGTCAGGGTATGGGGACTGAAGCTTTCTTT. Protein: CASSLGQGMGTEAFF. The chain combines TRBV11-3 with TRBJ1-1; weak D call: TRBD1 (5 bases). V was pared by 1 base and J by 5 bases, with 14 bases between. Germline V gene data show CDR1 as SGHNT and CDR2 as YENEEA. The CDR3 spans 15 residues.

This clone came up a few times. This sequence joins TRBV30 and TRBJ1-3; possibly TRBD1 for D (6 bases). The V and J ends lost 8 bases and 2 bases respectively, with 10 bases between them. The CDR3 contains 12 residues. CDR1 and CDR2 from the germline V gene are GTSNPN and SVGIG (reference sequence). CDR3 loop: CAGDIAGNTIYF. CDR3 nucleotides: TGTGCCGGGGACATAGCTGGAAACACCATATATTTT.

This clone showed up just a few times. This chain links TRBV6-5 with TRBJ2-5, with TRBD2 identical over 12 bases. From germline, CDR1 is MNHEY and CDR2 SVGAGI. CDR3 length: 13 amino acids. After removal of 8 bases from V and 13 bases from J, the junction contained 11 bases not matched to a gene. DNA for the CDR3: TGTGCCAGCGGCCGGACTAGCGGGAACGTAAGGTACTTC. This codes for CASGRTSGNVRYF.

This clone was observed a few times. The V call is TRBV5-1, the J call TRBJ2-3; D unresolved. Germline V gene data show CDR1 as SGHRS and CDR2 as YFSETQ. Trimming left V 6 bases short and J 5 bases short, with 19 bases between. The CDR3 consists of 15 residues. The DNA of the CDR3 is TGCGCCAGCACCAACTCCAGACCACAGATAGATACGCAGTATTTT. This gives the protein CASTNSRPQIDTQYF.

This clone turned up a few times. The V gene is TRBV5-1, the J gene TRBJ2-1, with 7 bases fitting TRBD1. Looked up from germline, CDR1 is SGHRS and CDR2 is YFSETQ. The CDR3 loop spans 14 amino acids. V lost 6 bases and J lost 5; bases outside the gene matches: 8. CDR3: CASMGTVHHNEQFF. The CDR3 DNA reads as TGCGCCAGCATGGGGACAGTTCACCACAATGAGCAGTTCTTC.